The 23 T cell receptor beta chains given below trace back to one sample, sequenced in a study of spatial heterogeneity in lung cancer. One entry per CDR3 protein results from TCRdb running MiXCR on the 5' RACE reads. This sample carries thousands of distinct CDR3 sequences, 26% of them seen once, and the ten largest clones take roughly 16%. Noted time point: sample taken at primary tumor resection. No cell sorting; template was whole RNA from tumor, lung tissue or PBMC. The sample here was PBMCs, taken at surgery. The receptors stem from a male donor with early-stage non-small cell lung cancer.

The genes are TRBV12-3 or TRBV12-4 and TRBJ1-5; the D is unclear. Trimming shortened V by 6 bases and J by 11 bases, and 14 bases separated the two germline ends. The CDR3 sequence is 12 residues long. Written as DNA, the CDR3 is TGTGCCAGCAGCCTGAGACAAGGGACCCAGCATTTT. It translates to CASSLRQGTQHF.

This clonotype was seen many times. The chain combines TRBV9 with TRBJ2-5; D is undetermined. Germline CDR1 and CDR2: SGDLS and YYNGEE. The V end lost 3 bases, the J end lost 2 bases, and 14 bases lay between the germline ends. The CDR3 spans 15 residues. CDR3 loop: CASSGGRWGQETQYF. The CDR3 bases are TGTGCCAGCAGCGGTGGACGGTGGGGACAAGAGACCCAGTACTTC.

The CDR3 region is CAISDEAQSGNGYTF. As DNA, the CDR3 is TGTGCCATCAGTGATGAGGCCCAGTCAGGAAACGGCTACACCTTC. The rearrangement uses TRBV10-3 and TRBJ1-2; D not certain. Germline CDR1 is ENHRY and CDR2 is SYGVKD. This CDR3 region has 15 residues. The germline V and J ends were trimmed by 3 bases and 8 bases, with 19 bases remaining between them.

The rearrangement uses TRBV2 and TRBJ2-7; D perhaps matches TRBD1 (6 bases). V was trimmed by 7 bases and J by 2 bases, leaving 15 bases between them. This CDR3 has 14 residues. CDR1 is SNHLY, CDR2 FYNNEI, per germline. Written as DNA, the CDR3 is TGTGCCAGCACCGTGGGGGCATCGACCTACGAGCAGTACTTC. Its protein is CASTVGASTYEQYF.

This clonotype is medium-sized (0.01 to 0.1%) in the sample. V usage is TRBV29-1 and J usage is TRBJ2-3; D not certain. V was clipped by 4 bases and J by 5 bases, with 16 bases between them. Germline V lookup: CDR1 SQVTM, CDR2 ANQGSEA. The CDR3 loop spans 14 amino acids. The CDR3 DNA sequence: TGCAGCGTTGTGGGCCTCGTCATTTTAGATACGCAGTATTTT. The encoded protein is CSVVGLVILDTQYF.

V usage is TRBV5-1 and J usage is TRBJ2-7, with TRBD1 identical over 9 bases. The germline CDR1 and CDR2 sequences are SGHRS and YFSETQ. Trimming cost V 4 bases and J 6 bases; bases outside gene matches: 11. CDR3 length: 15 amino acids. CDR3 coding DNA: TGCGCCAGCAGCCCGGACGGGGACAGGGATAGCGAGCAGTACTTC. It is translated as CASSPDGDRDSEQYF.

The chain joins TRBV5-4 to TRBJ2-7, with D uncertain. V shed 1 base and J shed 3 bases, with 5 bases lying between them. Germline loops: CDR1 SGHNT, CDR2 YYREEE (reference sequence). The CDR3 is 12 amino acids. The CDR3 is CASSLRDYEQYF. The CDR3 DNA reads TGTGCCAGCAGCTTGAGGGACTACGAGCAGTACTTC.

V and J are TRBV27 and TRBJ2-1, with TRBD2 identical over 12 bases. The V segment lost 2 bases and the J segment 8 bases; nucleotides outside the gene matches: 7. Germline values: CDR1 MNHEY, CDR2 SMNVEV (reference sequence). This CDR3 is 16 amino acids long. The chain's CDR3 is CASSLVTSGGKDEQFF. DNA for the CDR3: TGTGCCAGCAGTTTAGTGACTAGCGGGGGCAAGGATGAGCAGTTCTTC.

This clonotype was recorded at least ten times. The chain recombines TRBV20-1 with TRBJ2-1; 14 bases fit TRBD2. CDR1 DFQATT and CDR2 SNEGSKA come from the germline V gene (reference sequence). The J segment lost 1 base and the V segment lost 5 bases, leaving 13 bases of the junction unmatched. The CDR3 sequence is 19 residues long. The CDR3 spells CSAEASGTSGGRSYNEQFF. The CDR3 DNA is TGCAGTGCTGAGGCGTCCGGGACTAGCGGGGGTAGGTCCTACAATGAGCAGTTCTTC.

The chain links TRBV3-1 to TRBJ1-4; a weak D match, TRBD1 (5 bases). CDR3 size: 16 residues. V dropped 4 bases and J dropped 5 bases, with 17 bases sitting between them. Germline V gives CDR1 LGHDT, CDR2 YNNKEL (reference sequence). CDR3: CASSPGTTRGNEKLFF. CDR3 coding DNA: TGTGCCAGCAGCCCTGGGACGACTAGGGGAAATGAAAAACTGTTTTTT.

This chain uses TRBV2 with TRBJ2-7; 9 nucleotides agree with TRBD1. Germline V gene data show CDR1 as SNHLY and CDR2 as FYNNEI. CDR3 length equals 12 residues. The V segment lost 6 bases and the J segment 6 bases; nucleotides outside the gene matches: 3. CDR3 region: CASSEQGAEQYF. The CDR3 DNA follows: TGTGCCAGCAGCGAACAGGGGGCCGAGCAGTACTTC.

This clonotype is termed medium-sized. The CDR3 coding sequence is TGTGCCAGTAGTACCCCCGGGACAGGGGTAACCGGGGAGCTGTTTTTT. Amino acids: CASSTPGTGVTGELFF. The V call is TRBV19, the J call TRBJ2-2; TRBD1 matches 10 bases. The CDR3 contains 16 residues. The V and J ends lost 4 bases and 5 bases, in that order; junction bases with no gene match: 7. Germline lookup yields CDR1 LNHDA and CDR2 SQIVND (reference sequence). The full variable domain, completed using reference TRBV19 and TRBJ2-2, is DGGITQSPKYLFRKEGQNVTLSCEQNLNHDAMYWYRQDPGQGLRLIYYSQIVNDFQKGDIAEGYSVSREKKESFPLTVTSAQKNPTAFYLCASSTPGTGVTGELFFGEGSRLTVL.

The chain combines TRBV7-3 with TRBJ2-1, with D hard to call. This CDR3 is built from 13 residues. Trimming cost V 6 bases and J 8 bases, with 14 bases left between them. Germline CDR1 SGHTA, CDR2 FQGTGA. CDR3 loop: CASSPAAPDEQFF. The CDR3 nucleotides are TGTGCCAGCAGTCCAGCCGCGCCGGATGAGCAGTTCTTC.

In this sample, this clonotype is medium-sized. Compared with germline, one end of the junction differs, possibly owing to a read error. The rearrangement uses TRBV3-1 and TRBJ2-6; D gene uncertain. Per germline, CDR1 LGHDT and CDR2 YNNKEL (reference sequence). This CDR3 spans 15 amino acids. The CDR3 region has the DNA TGTGCCAGCTGCCATAGGTTCGCAGGGGCCAACGTCCTGACTTTC. Protein: CASCHRFAGANVLTF. Looking up the rest from reference TRBV3-1 and TRBJ2-6 gives the full variable domain: DTAVSQTPKYLVTQMGNDKSIKCEQNLGHDTMYWYKQDSKKFLKIMFSYNNKELIINETVPNRFSPKSPDKAHLNLHINSLELGDSAVYFCASCHRFAGANVLTFGAGSRLTVL.

This clonotype is labeled medium-sized. The rearrangement links TRBV11-2 to TRBJ2-3; D unclear. The CDR3 has 15 residues. The germline V and J ends were trimmed by 5 bases and 0 bases, with 12 bases remaining between them. The germline CDR1 and CDR2 sequences are SGHAT and FQNNGV. The CDR3 sequence: CASSLTGVSTDTQYF. The CDR3 coding sequence is TGTGCCAGCAGCCTAACGGGCGTTAGCACAGATACGCAGTATTTT. The full variable domain, in which reference TRBV11-2 and TRBJ2-3 provide the parts outside the CDR3, is EAGVAQSPRYKIIEKRQSVAFWCNPISGHATLYWYQQILGQGPKLLIQFQNNGVVDDSQLPKDRFSAERLKGVDSTLKIQPAKLEDSAVYLCASSLTGVSTDTQYFGPGTRLTVL.

The chain uses TRBV5-1 and TRBJ2-3; TRBD2 might be the D (6 bases). Germline values: CDR1 SGHRS, CDR2 YFSETQ. The CDR3 runs to 15 residues. Trimming cost V 4 bases and J 0 bases, with 12 bases left between them. The CDR3 DNA follows: TGCGCCAGCAGCGACCTTAGCGGAAGCACAGATACGCAGTATTTT. This sequence encodes CASSDLSGSTDTQYF.

This chain links TRBV29-1 with TRBJ2-3, with D perhaps TRBD2 (5 bases). V shed 0 bases and J shed 1 base, with 14 bases lying between them. CDR1 and CDR2 (germline): SQVTM, ANQGSEA. This CDR3 is built from 16 residues. CDR3 bases: TGCAGCGTTGAAGATCTGGTCACCGGGGGCACAGATACGCAGTATTTT. This encodes CSVEDLVTGGTDTQYF.

This clonotype is labeled as medium-sized (0.01 to 0.1%). The chain recombines TRBV28 with TRBJ2-7; D is unresolved. Germline V CDR1 and CDR2: MDHEN, SYDVKM. Trimming pared 8 bases from V and 2 bases from J, leaving 10 bases between. CDR3 length: 12 amino acids. The CDR3 bases are TGTGCCAGCGGCCCTACGGCCTACGAGCAGTACTTC. As protein: CASGPTAYEQYF.

V is TRBV6-1 and J is TRBJ2-3; D may correspond to TRBD1 or TRBD2 (5 bases each). Deletions cut 7 bases from V and 7 bases from J, with 15 bases between. The CDR3 is made up of 13 amino acids. Germline CDR1 MNHNS, CDR2 SASEGT. The CDR3 nucleotides are TGTGCCAGCAAGGGACCCCGGAGCTATACGCAGTATTTT. Its translation: CASKGPRSYTQYF.

By sample fraction, this clonotype is medium-sized. V is TRBV20-1 and J is TRBJ1-5; D not resolved. Trimming shortened V by 3 bases and J by 6 bases, and 18 bases separated the two germline ends. The CDR3 is made up of 15 amino acids. From germline, CDR1 is DFQATT and CDR2 SNEGSKA (reference sequence). DNA for the CDR3: TGCAGTGCTAGGACCCTGGAGGGATCCTCTCAGCCCCAGCATTTT. The encoded protein is CSARTLEGSSQPQHF.

The sample holds a few counts of this clonotype. This sequence joins TRBV20-1 and TRBJ2-5, with 9 bases that match TRBD2. From germline, CDR1 is DFQATT and CDR2 SNEGSKA (reference sequence). The junction had 13 bases not matched to a gene; V was cut back by 6 bases and J by 2 bases. The CDR3 is 16 amino acids. The CDR3 DNA reads as TGCAGTGCCCGTCTCGAGACTAGCGGATATCAAGAGACCCAGTACTTC. This sequence encodes CSARLETSGYQETQYF.

CDR3 amino acids: CASSSWGRTSGRALEQFF. For the CDR3, the DNA is TGTGCCAGCAGTTCTTGGGGCCGAACTAGCGGGAGGGCCTTGGAGCAGTTCTTC. This chain links TRBV28 with TRBJ2-1; TRBD2 agrees at 13 bases. Per the germline V gene, CDR1 is MDHEN and CDR2 is SYDVKM. With V trimmed by 4 bases and J by 10 bases, 16 bases remained unmatched. The CDR3 covers 18 residues.

This clonotype is classed as medium-sized. V gene TRBV6-5 combines with J gene TRBJ1-5; D unresolved. Germline CDR1 is MNHEY and CDR2 is SVGAGI. The CDR3 contains 15 residues. Between the trimmed V and J ends, which lost 0 bases and 4 bases, there was a span of 10 bases. DNA of the CDR3: TGTGCCAGCAGTTACTCGAGAGGCCTAAATCAGCCCCAGCATTTT. This encodes CASSYSRGLNQPQHF.